This T cell receptor beta chain was profiled in a study of identical twins. Trimming at V came to 0 bases and at J to 11 bases, leaving 12 bases not matched to a gene. From germline, CDR1 is SQVTM and CDR2 ANQGSEA. This CDR3 region has 14 residues. TCRdb re-derived calls from the 5' RACE reads in MiXCR, one entry per CDR3 protein. The table records 600,000 to 700,000 distinct CDR3 sequences, approximately 22% of them present only once. A further study also used this sample, focusing on T cells expressing NK-cell markers. As that study records: Sorted CD3+CD56+NKG2C+, CD3+CD56+NKG2C- and CD3+CD56-NKG2C+ T-cell subsets were beta-chain profiled.

The chain combines TRBV29-1 with TRBJ1-1; TRBD1 matches 7 bases. Sample: PBMCs. The receptor was derived from a woman aged 18-29 years in good health. The CDR3 DNA reads as TGCAGCGTTGAAGATCGAGGCAGGGGGGATTTGGCTTTCTTT. Translation: CSVEDRGRGDLAFF.